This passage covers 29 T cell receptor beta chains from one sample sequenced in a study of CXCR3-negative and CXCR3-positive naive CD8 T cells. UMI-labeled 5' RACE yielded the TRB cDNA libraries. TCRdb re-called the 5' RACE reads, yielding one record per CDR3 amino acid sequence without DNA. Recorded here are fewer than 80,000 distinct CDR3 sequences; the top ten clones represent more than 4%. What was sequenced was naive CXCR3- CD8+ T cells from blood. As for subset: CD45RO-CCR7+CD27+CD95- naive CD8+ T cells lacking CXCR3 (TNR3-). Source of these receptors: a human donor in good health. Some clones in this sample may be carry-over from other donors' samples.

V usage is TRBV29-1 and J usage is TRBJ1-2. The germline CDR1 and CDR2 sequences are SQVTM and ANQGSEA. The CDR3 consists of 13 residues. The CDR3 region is CSVRDLEGYGYTF.

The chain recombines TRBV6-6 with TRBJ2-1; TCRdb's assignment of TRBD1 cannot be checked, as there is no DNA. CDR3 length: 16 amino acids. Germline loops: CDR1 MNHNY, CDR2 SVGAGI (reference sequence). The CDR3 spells CASSTTGQSGALEQFF.

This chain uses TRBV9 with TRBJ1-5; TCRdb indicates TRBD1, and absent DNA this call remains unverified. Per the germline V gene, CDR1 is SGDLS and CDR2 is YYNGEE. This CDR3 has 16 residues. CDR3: CASSAEGGGSNQPQHF.

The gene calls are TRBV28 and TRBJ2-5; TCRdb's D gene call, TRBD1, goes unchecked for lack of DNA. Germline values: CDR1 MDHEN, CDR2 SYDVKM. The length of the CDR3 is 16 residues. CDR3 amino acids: CASSVGFGGAQETQYF.

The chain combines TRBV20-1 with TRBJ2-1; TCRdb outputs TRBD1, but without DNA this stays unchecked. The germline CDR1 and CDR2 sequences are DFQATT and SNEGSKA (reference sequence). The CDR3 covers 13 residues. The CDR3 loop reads CSAEDRDGNEQFF.

Here the CDR3 reads CSARDLQSHTDTQYF. This chain uses TRBV20-1 with TRBJ2-3. Germline V gene sequence: CDR1 DFQATT, CDR2 SNEGSKA (reference sequence). The length of the CDR3 is 15 residues.

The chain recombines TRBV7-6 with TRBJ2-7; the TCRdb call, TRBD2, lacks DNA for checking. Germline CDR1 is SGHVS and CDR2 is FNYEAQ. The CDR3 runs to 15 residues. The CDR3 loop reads CASSLAAGDRYEQYF.

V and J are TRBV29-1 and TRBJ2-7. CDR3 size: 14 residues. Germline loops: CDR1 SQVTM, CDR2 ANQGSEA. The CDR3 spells CSVEVRDRNYEQYF.

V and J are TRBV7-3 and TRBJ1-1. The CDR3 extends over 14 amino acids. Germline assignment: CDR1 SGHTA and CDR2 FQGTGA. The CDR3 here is CASSLKVENTEAFF.

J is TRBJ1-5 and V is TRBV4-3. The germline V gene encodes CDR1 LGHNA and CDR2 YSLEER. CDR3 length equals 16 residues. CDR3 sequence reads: CASSPSLVGVGQPQHF.

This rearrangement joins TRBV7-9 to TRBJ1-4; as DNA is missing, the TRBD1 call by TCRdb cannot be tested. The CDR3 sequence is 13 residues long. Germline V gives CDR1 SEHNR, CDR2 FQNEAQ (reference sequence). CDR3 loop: CASSGQLNEKLFF.

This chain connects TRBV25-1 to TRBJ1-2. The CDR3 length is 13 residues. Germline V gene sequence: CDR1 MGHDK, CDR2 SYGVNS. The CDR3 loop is CASSDVTNYGYTF.

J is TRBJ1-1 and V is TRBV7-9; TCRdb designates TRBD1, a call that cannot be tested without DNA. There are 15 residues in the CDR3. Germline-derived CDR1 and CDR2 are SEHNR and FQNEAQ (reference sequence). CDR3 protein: CASSLFVGVNTEAFF.

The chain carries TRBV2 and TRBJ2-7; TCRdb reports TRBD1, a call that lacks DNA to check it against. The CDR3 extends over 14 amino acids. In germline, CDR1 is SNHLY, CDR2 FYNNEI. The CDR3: CASHDPQGNYEQYF.

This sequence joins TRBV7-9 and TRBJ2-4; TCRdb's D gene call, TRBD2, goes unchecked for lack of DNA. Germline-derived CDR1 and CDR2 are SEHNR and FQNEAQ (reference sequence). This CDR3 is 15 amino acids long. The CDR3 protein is CASSSGLAGRNIQYF.

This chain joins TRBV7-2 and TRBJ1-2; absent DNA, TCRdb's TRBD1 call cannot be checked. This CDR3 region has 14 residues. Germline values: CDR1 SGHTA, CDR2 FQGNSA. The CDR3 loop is CASSTPTGFYGYTF.

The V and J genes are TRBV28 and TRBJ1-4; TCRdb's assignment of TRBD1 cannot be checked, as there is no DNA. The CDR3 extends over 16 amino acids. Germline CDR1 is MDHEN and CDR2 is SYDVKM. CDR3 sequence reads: CASSFLGTADNEKLFF.

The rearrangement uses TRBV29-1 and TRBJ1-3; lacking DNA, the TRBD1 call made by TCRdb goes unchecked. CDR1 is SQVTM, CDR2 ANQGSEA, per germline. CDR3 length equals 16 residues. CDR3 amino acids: CSVENLTGVGGNTIYF.

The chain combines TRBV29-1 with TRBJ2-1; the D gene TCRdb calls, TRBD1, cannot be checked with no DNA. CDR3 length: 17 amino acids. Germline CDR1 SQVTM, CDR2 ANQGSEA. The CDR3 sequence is CSVEDPIRGSSYNEQFF.

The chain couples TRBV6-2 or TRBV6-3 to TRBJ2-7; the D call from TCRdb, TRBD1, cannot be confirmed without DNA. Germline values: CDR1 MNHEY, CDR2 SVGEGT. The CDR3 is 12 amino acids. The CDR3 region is CASRTGGYEQYF.

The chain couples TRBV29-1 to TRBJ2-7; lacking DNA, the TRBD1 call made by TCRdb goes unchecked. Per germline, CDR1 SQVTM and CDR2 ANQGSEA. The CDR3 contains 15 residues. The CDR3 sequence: CSVEFPGQVTYEQYF.

CDR3 protein: CASSLMQGANYGYTF. The V and J genes are TRBV12-3 or TRBV12-4 and TRBJ1-2; TCRdb's D call, TRBD1, is unchecked because there is no DNA. This CDR3 comprises 15 residues.

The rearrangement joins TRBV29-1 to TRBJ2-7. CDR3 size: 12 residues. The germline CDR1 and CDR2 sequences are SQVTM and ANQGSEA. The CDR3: CSVVGNSGEQYF.

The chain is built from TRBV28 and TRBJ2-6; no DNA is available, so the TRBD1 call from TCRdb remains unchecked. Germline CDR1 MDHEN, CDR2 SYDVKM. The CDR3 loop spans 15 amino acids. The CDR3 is CASSRGLSGANVLTF.

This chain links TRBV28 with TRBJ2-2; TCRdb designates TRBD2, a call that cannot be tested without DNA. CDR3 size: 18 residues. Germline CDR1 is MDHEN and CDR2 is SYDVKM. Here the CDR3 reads CASLTIRRGLAPTGELFF. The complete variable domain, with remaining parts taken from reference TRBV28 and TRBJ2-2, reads DVKVTQSSRYLVKRTGEKVFLECVQDMDHENMFWYRQDPGLGLRLIYFSYDVKMKEKGDIPEGYSVSREKKERFSLILESASTNQTSMYLCASLTIRRGLAPTGELFFGEGSRLTVL.

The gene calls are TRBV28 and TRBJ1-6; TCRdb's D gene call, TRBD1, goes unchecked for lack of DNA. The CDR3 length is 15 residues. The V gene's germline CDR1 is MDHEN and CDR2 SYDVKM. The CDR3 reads CASTLGQGYNSPLHF. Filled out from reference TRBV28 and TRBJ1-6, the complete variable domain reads DVKVTQSSRYLVKRTGEKVFLECVQDMDHENMFWYRQDPGLGLRLIYFSYDVKMKEKGDIPEGYSVSREKKERFSLILESASTNQTSMYLCASTLGQGYNSPLHFGNGTRLTVT.

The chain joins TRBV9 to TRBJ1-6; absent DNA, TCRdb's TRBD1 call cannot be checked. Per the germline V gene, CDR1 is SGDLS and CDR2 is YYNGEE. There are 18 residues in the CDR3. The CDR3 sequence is CASSPGTGVRLYNSPLHF.

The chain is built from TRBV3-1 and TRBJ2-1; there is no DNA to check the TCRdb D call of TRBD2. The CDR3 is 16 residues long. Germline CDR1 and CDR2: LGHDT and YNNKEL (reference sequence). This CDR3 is CASSPVLAGGGNEQFF.

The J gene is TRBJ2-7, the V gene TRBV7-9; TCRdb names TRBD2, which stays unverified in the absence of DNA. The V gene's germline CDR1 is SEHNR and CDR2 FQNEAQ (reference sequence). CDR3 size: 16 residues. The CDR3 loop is CASSSTLLAAAYEQYF.